The clone carrying this TCR beta chain has a single count. The target antigen is unknown. CDR1 is MNHNY and CDR2 is SVGAGI in the germline V gene (reference sequence). V lost 4 bases, J lost 5 bases, and 5 bases lay in between. The CDR3 runs 11 residues. This PCR relied on a set of 60 Vbeta primers and 13 Jbeta primers. Clones were read by immunoSEQ multiplex PCR, and TCRdb kept only the in-frame ones, dropping some. Of over 85,000 clones listed, roughly four fifths are singletons. Healthy people donating bone marrow made up the donors. The data derive from a study of cytomegalovirus exposure and HLA in healthy donors. Study observations and caveats: In a later analysis, TCR beta V- and J-gene trimming was associated with a missense DCLRE1C variant. The sole available immune exposure information was CMV serostatus. What a later analysis showed was that several of the most significant clusters appeared linked to common viral pathogens.

This TCR derives from a man in his forties in good health and CMV-seropositive. V usage is TRBV6-6 and J usage is TRBJ1-1, with D unresolved. Sequencing input: PBMCs. The CDR3 DNA reads TGTGCCAGCAGTTTCGAGACTGAAGCTTTCTTT. Protein: CASSFETEAFF.